Each of the 21 T cell receptor beta chains below was sequenced from the same sample in a study of blood T cell repertoires in COVID-19. Only in-frame clones appear in the TCRdb table, and some are missing; sequencing was by immunoSEQ multiplex PCR. This sample has 45,000 to 70,000 clones, with 82% found just once. The sample comprised peripheral blood. The receptors were gathered from a woman older than 75 with acute or convalescent COVID-19.

The chain couples TRBV5-5 to TRBJ1-4, with a possible D match to TRBD1 (6 bases). The CDR3 is made up of 15 amino acids. CDR1 is SGHKS, CDR2 YYEKEE, per germline (reference sequence). Trimming took off 2 bases at V and 6 bases at J, with 14 bases between the two ends. CDR3 sequence reads: CASSLSPQGHEKLFF. In DNA, the CDR3 is TGTGCCAGCAGCTTATCTCCCCAGGGGCATGAAAAACTGTTTTTT.

The V call is TRBV28, the J call TRBJ1-2; 8 bases map to TRBD1. From germline, CDR1 is MDHEN and CDR2 SYDVKM. V was clipped by 5 bases and J by 4 bases; unmatched bases: 12. This CDR3 comprises 16 residues. The DNA of the CDR3 is TGTGCCAGCAGTGTCTCGGACAGGGCATCGGGCTATGGCTACACCTTC. This codes for CASSVSDRASGYGYTF.

This chain joins TRBV2 and TRBJ2-2; D is possibly TRBD2 (6 bases). CDR1 is SNHLY, CDR2 FYNNEI, per germline. The CDR3 sequence is 13 residues long. Trimming took off 6 bases at V and 8 bases at J, with 13 bases between the two ends. CDR3 sequence (DNA): TGTGCCAGCAGCCGACTAGAGTCAGGGGAGCTGTTTTTT. This encodes CASSRLESGELFF.

The chain combines TRBV4-1 with TRBJ2-1, with a tentative D call TRBD2 (5 bases). This CDR3 is built from 15 residues. The V end was cut by 1 base, the J end by 4 bases, with 11 bases between. Germline lookup yields CDR1 MGHRA and CDR2 YSYEKL. CDR3 residues: CASSQAGNFYNEQFF. DNA for the CDR3: TGCGCCAGCAGCCAAGCGGGAAACTTTTACAATGAGCAGTTCTTC.

The V and J genes are TRBV24-1 and TRBJ1-1; D possibly corresponds to TRBD1 (6 bases). CDR3 length: 15 amino acids. V lost 5 bases and J 5 bases, leaving 17 bases between the germline ends. Germline assignment: CDR1 KGHDR and CDR2 SFDVKD. In nucleotides, the CDR3 is TGTGCCACCAGTGCTACTAACAGGGAACGGACTGAAGCTTTCTTT. It specifies CATSATNRERTEAFF.

This chain joins TRBV7-9 and TRBJ2-7, with 15 bases lining up with TRBD2. There are 16 residues in the CDR3. Trimming took 5 bases from V and 4 from J; bases not matched to a gene: 6. Germline V gene sequence: CDR1 SEHNR, CDR2 FQNEAQ (reference sequence). This CDR3 is CASSQIGTSGGYEQYF. The CDR3 nucleotides read TGTGCCAGCAGCCAGATCGGGACTAGCGGGGGGTACGAGCAGTACTTC.

This clone was observed a handful of times. V gene TRBV12-3 or TRBV12-4 combines with J gene TRBJ1-6; D call uncertain. The CDR3 covers 12 residues. V was shortened by 4 bases and J by 12 bases, with 10 bases between the two germline ends. In DNA form, the CDR3 reads TGTGCCAGCAGTTACCACGGTTTACCCCTCCACTTT. Its protein is CASSYHGLPLHF.

The J gene is TRBJ1-5, the V gene TRBV19, with 7 bases matching TRBD1. Germline assignment: CDR1 LNHDA and CDR2 SQIVND (reference sequence). With 6 bases clipped from V and 4 bases from J, the junction kept 12 bases outside the gene matches. The CDR3 consists of 16 residues. The CDR3 loop is CASRTGQEGRNQPQHF. The DNA for the CDR3 is TGTGCCAGTAGAACAGGACAGGAAGGGCGTAATCAGCCCCAGCATTTT.

The V call is TRBV27, the J call TRBJ1-1; no reliable D call. CDR1 and CDR2 from the germline V gene are MNHEY and SMNVEV (reference sequence). The CDR3 spans 13 residues. V was shortened by 10 bases and J by 0 bases, with 12 bases between the two germline ends. The CDR3 reads CATLGSLNTEAFF. The CDR3 DNA sequence: TGTGCCACCTTAGGGAGTCTGAACACTGAAGCTTTCTTT.

This clone is categorized as medium-sized. The chain combines TRBV10-2 with TRBJ2-1, with TRBD2 matching over 9 bases. The germline gives CDR1 WSHSY, CDR2 SAAADI. V was pared by 6 bases and J by 6 bases, with 3 bases of the junction left unmatched. The length of the CDR3 is 13 residues. CDR3 residues: CASSLGLANEQFF. The CDR3 coding sequence is TGCGCCAGCAGCTTGGGACTAGCCAATGAGCAGTTCTTC.

DNA of the CDR3: TGTGCCAGTAGTATCCATTCCTACGAGCAGTACTTC. It translates to CASSIHSYEQYF. The genes are TRBV19 and TRBJ2-7; D gene ambiguous. The CDR3 runs 12 residues. The germline CDR1 and CDR2 sequences are LNHDA and SQIVND (reference sequence). Trimming removed 3 bases at V and 1 base at J, with 4 bases between.

This CDR3 reads CASSRQGDSKEQYF. DNA for the CDR3: TGTGCCAGCAGTAGACAGGGTGATTCGAAAGAGCAGTACTTC. The chain is built from TRBV6-5 and TRBJ2-7; 7 bases map to TRBD1. Germline V lookup: CDR1 MNHEY, CDR2 SVGAGI. The CDR3 is 14 residues long. The ends lost 5 bases at V and 7 bases at J; junction bases unmatched: 11.

There are a few counts of this clone. V and J are TRBV27 and TRBJ2-1, with TRBD2 matching over 13 bases. Per the germline V gene, CDR1 is MNHEY and CDR2 is SMNVEV (reference sequence). The CDR3 contains 18 residues. The trim removed 5 bases at V and 3 bases at J, leaving 10 bases unmatched. For the CDR3, the DNA is TGTGCCAGCAGTCCCTTACTAGCGGGAGGGGGTTTCTACAATGAGCAGTTCTTC. Translated: CASSPLLAGGGFYNEQFF.

This sequence joins TRBV7-3 and TRBJ2-1, with D tentatively TRBD2 (6 bases). Germline CDR1 reads SGHTA; CDR2 reads FQGTGA. The CDR3 has 13 amino acids. V lost 2 bases to trimming and J lost 8 bases, with 10 bases between them. This chain's CDR3 is CASSLLRGYEQFF. The CDR3 DNA is TGTGCCAGCAGCTTACTACGGGGGTATGAGCAGTTCTTC.

The genes are TRBV20-1 and TRBJ2-5; D is unclear. CDR1 and CDR2 (germline): DFQATT, SNEGSKA (reference sequence). The ends were cut back, 7 bases at V and 4 bases at J, with 10 bases in the middle. This CDR3 comprises 11 residues. CDR3 region: CSGPVGETQYF. The CDR3 nucleotides are TGCAGTGGGCCCGTTGGAGAGACCCAGTACTTC.

V and J are TRBV6-1 and TRBJ1-5, with 9 bases identical to TRBD1. There are 16 residues in the CDR3. Germline V gene lookup returns CDR1 MNHNS and CDR2 SASEGT. With V trimmed by 4 bases and J by 3 bases, 7 bases remained unmatched. CDR3 loop: CASSGRTGANNQPQHF. For the CDR3, the DNA is TGTGCCAGCAGTGGCAGGACAGGGGCGAACAATCAGCCCCAGCATTTT.

The chain employs TRBV5-1 and TRBJ2-1; 7 positions agree with TRBD1. CDR3 length: 15 residues. Trimming at V came to 4 bases and at J to 3 bases, leaving 7 bases not matched to a gene. The germline gives CDR1 SGHRS, CDR2 YFSETQ. This CDR3 reads CASSSPRDSYNEQFF. CDR3 bases: TGCGCCAGCAGCAGCCCCCGGGACAGCTACAATGAGCAGTTCTTC.

The chain carries TRBV10-3 and TRBJ2-1; perhaps TRBD1 as D (5 bases). The germline V gene has CDR1 ENHRY and CDR2 SYGVKD. V lost 5 bases to trimming and J lost 6 bases, with 14 bases between them. The CDR3 is made up of 14 amino acids. The CDR3: CAISNPTASNEQFF. CDR3 nucleotides: TGTGCCATCAGTAACCCGACAGCGTCCAATGAGCAGTTCTTC.

The J gene is TRBJ2-5, the V gene TRBV5-4; 9 bases line up with TRBD1. V trimming: 5 bases; J trimming: 4 bases; junction bases outside the gene matches: 6. The CDR3 consists of 14 residues. Germline V gives CDR1 SGHNT, CDR2 YYREEE (reference sequence). The CDR3 DNA sequence: TGTGCCAGCAGAAGGGGGACAGGGCCAGAGACCCAGTACTTC. Translation gives CASRRGTGPETQYF.

The chain combines TRBV3-1 (or the pseudogene TRBV3-2) with TRBJ1-4; 9 positions agree with TRBD1. The V gene's germline CDR1 is LGHDT and CDR2 YNNKEL (reference sequence). The CDR3 totals 14 residues. V lost 0 bases to trimming and J lost 14 bases; unmatched junction nucleotides: 7. The CDR3 loop reads CASSQDRRTGVLFF. The CDR3 nucleotides read TGTGCCAGCAGCCAAGATCGGAGGACAGGGGTTCTGTTTTTT.

The rearrangement joins TRBV11-3 to TRBJ2-6, with D uncertain. Looked up from germline, CDR1 is SGHNT and CDR2 is YENEEA. The length of the CDR3 is 15 residues. Trimming shortened V by 4 bases and J by 0 bases, and 7 bases separated the two germline ends. The CDR3 here is CASSSYASGANVLTF. CDR3 in DNA: TGTGCCAGCAGCTCCTACGCCTCTGGGGCCAACGTCCTGACTTTC.